The TCR beta chain described here comes from a study of T-cell memory formation after mild COVID-19. Study-level results: What remained unconfirmed was the SARS-CoV-2 specificity of second-wave clones peaking on day 37.

Germline CDR1 reads DFQATT; CDR2 reads SNEGSKA (reference sequence). This CDR3 contains 16 residues. The junction had 11 bases not matched to a gene; V was cut back by 6 bases and J by 0 bases. The sample holds a few counts of this clonotype. As yet, its antigen is unknown. MiXCR, applied by TCRdb to the 5' RACE reads, yields one record per CDR3 protein. The data show approximately 210,000 distinct CDR3 sequences, 27% seen once. Material: PBMCs or a T cell subset sorted from them (not recorded which). This clonotype was sampled from an adult woman who had mild COVID-19 (a few samples of this study predate the infection). Cell type and time point are not known. The chain links TRBV20-1 to TRBJ2-1, with TRBD1 matching 7 bases. The CDR3 loop reads CSAHVDRTYSYNEQFF. CDR3 sequence (DNA): TGCAGTGCCCACGTGGACAGGACCTACTCCTACAATGAGCAGTTCTTC.